The sequence of this T cell receptor beta chain was determined in a study of blood T cell repertoires in COVID-19. For the study at large: Italy, Spain and the United States were the sources of the convalescent and acute COVID-19 samples.

Using immunoSEQ multiplex PCR, the repertoire was profiled, and TCRdb retains in-frame clones only, with some absent. Among about 270,000 clones listed, 65% to 90% were seen once. CDR1 and CDR2 (germline): LNHDA, SQIVND (reference sequence). The CDR3 has 16 amino acids. J was trimmed by 0 bases and V by 5 bases; bases with no gene match: 7. The study recruited people aged about 18 to 95 years across around 24 US areas. The specimen sequenced was PBMCs or T cells enriched from blood (not recorded which). The TCR originated in a man in his late teens or twenties who had recovered from COVID-19. The genes are TRBV19 and TRBJ2-1; TRBD1 agrees at 7 bases. The chain's CDR3 is CASSLTTGVSYNEQFF. As DNA, the CDR3 is TGTGCCAGTAGTCTAACTACAGGGGTCTCCTACAATGAGCAGTTCTTC.